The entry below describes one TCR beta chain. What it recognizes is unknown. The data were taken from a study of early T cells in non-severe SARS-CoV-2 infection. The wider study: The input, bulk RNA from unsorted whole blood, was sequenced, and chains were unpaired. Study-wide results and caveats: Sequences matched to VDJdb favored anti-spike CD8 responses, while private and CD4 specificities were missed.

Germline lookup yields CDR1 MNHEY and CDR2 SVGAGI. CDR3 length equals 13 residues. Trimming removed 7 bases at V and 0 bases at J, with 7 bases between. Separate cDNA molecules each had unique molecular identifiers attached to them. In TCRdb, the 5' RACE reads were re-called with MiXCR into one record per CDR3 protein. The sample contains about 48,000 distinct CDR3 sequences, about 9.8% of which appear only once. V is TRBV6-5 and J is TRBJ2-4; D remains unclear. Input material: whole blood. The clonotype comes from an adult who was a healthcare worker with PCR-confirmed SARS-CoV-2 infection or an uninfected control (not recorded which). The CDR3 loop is CASKLLAKNIQYF. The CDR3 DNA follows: TGTGCCAGCAAACTACTAGCCAAAAACATTCAGTACTTC.